The 17 T cell receptor beta chains reported below all come from one sample, sequenced in a study of cytomegalovirus exposure and HLA in healthy donors. Primers: 60 Vbeta forward and 13 Jbeta reverse. Sequencing used immunoSEQ multiplex PCR; TCRdb keeps in-frame clones, though not all of them. The sample has about 90,000 clones, approximately 69% seen once. The sample comprised PBMCs. These receptors all come from a woman in her forties or fifties in good health and CMV-seropositive.

CDR3 protein: CASSLGEGIRQETQYF. For the CDR3, the DNA is TGTGCCAGCAGCTTAGGGGAGGGGATCCGACAAGAGACCCAGTACTTC. The gene calls are TRBV7-8 and TRBJ2-5; 7 bases are a match to TRBD2. J lost 2 bases, V lost 1 base, and 7 bases had no gene match. The germline CDR1 and CDR2 sequences are SGHVS and FQNEAQ. The CDR3 length is 16 residues.

CDR3 in amino acids: CASSVAQGGKLFF. The CDR3 DNA sequence: TGTGCCAGCAGTGTGGCCCAGGGAGGGAAACTGTTTTTT. This rearrangement joins TRBV25-1 to TRBJ1-4; possible D gene TRBD1, 5 bases. V lost 4 bases, J lost 11 bases, and 14 bases lay in between. CDR3 length: 13 amino acids. The germline CDR1 and CDR2 sequences are MGHDK and SYGVNS.

V gene TRBV6-1 combines with J gene TRBJ1-2; TRBD1 agrees at 7 bases. The germline V gene encodes CDR1 MNHNS and CDR2 SASEGT. Trimming at V came to 6 bases and at J to 8 bases, leaving 6 bases not matched to a gene. CDR3 length: 12 residues. The CDR3 reads CASSIQGRGYTF. The DNA of the CDR3 is TGTGCCAGCAGCATACAGGGGAGGGGCTACACCTTC.

The V call is TRBV4-2, the J call TRBJ1-2; TRBD1 aligns across 9 bases. The ends lost 0 bases at V and 7 bases at J; junction bases unmatched: 6. The germline gives CDR1 LGHNA, CDR2 YNFKEQ. The CDR3 length is 15 residues. The CDR3 DNA reads TGTGCCAGCAGCCAAGATCCGGGACAGGGTGTTGGCTACACCTTC. This translates into CASSQDPGQGVGYTF.

This clone was seen ten or more times. The rearrangement joins TRBV6-9 to TRBJ2-2; 12 nucleotides align to TRBD2. The V gene end was trimmed by 10 bases and the J gene end by 5 bases; junction bases not matched to a gene: 14. The CDR3 is 17 residues long. In germline, CDR1 is MNHGY, CDR2 SVAAGI. In nucleotides, the CDR3 is TGTGCCACCGATAGCACTAGCGGGGGGCTAAGGACCGGGGAGCTGTTTTTT. Encoded protein: CATDSTSGGLRTGELFF.

The chain links TRBV30 to TRBJ2-5, with 8 bases fitting TRBD2. TRBJ2-7 explains the end of the DNA better; the J call may be wrong. Germline V gene sequence: CDR1 GTSNPN, CDR2 SVGIG (reference sequence). This CDR3 is 15 amino acids long. The CDR3 sequence is CAWRVAGGLPYEQYF. DNA of the CDR3: TGTGCCTGGAGAGTTGCGGGGGGACTCCCCTACGAGCAGTACTTC.

The V and J genes are TRBV28 and TRBJ1-6, with a tentative D call TRBD1 (6 bases). From germline, CDR1 is MDHEN and CDR2 SYDVKM. There are 16 residues in the CDR3. The V end lost 6 bases, the J end lost 0 bases, and 12 bases lay between the germline ends. CDR3 in DNA: TGTGCCAGCAGGAGCGGGGGCAGCTCCTATAATTCACCCCTCCACTTT. Its translation is CASRSGGSSYNSPLHF.

This clone came up a few times. The gene calls are TRBV4-2 and TRBJ1-4, with D unresolved. The germline V gene has CDR1 LGHNA and CDR2 YNFKEQ. The ends were cut back, 0 bases at V and 14 bases at J, with 10 bases in the middle. The length of the CDR3 is 12 residues. In nucleotides, the CDR3 is TGTGCCAGCAGCCAAGAGGAGGGCGACCTGTTTTTT. Amino acids: CASSQEEGDLFF.

The chain couples TRBV7-6 to TRBJ1-2, with 12 nucleotides matching TRBD1. CDR1 and CDR2 (germline): SGHVS, FNYEAQ. J was trimmed by 4 bases and V by 5 bases; bases with no gene match: 5. The CDR3 loop spans 15 amino acids. The CDR3 here is CASSLGTGGSYGYTF. The CDR3 nucleotides read TGTGCCAGCAGCCTCGGGACAGGGGGCAGCTATGGCTACACCTTC.

This clone was seen a handful of times. The gene calls are TRBV4-3 and TRBJ2-2, with TRBD2 identical over 9 bases. J gave up 0 bases and V 0 bases, and 5 bases lay outside the gene matches. CDR3 size: 18 residues. CDR1 and CDR2 from the germline V gene are LGHNA and YSLEER. In DNA, the CDR3 is TGCGCCAGCAGCCAAGATCCCCTAGCGGGGACGAACACCGGGGAGCTGTTTTTT. Amino acids: CASSQDPLAGTNTGELFF.

The rearrangement joins TRBV6-5 to TRBJ2-3; 10 nucleotides align to TRBD2. Germline CDR1 is MNHEY and CDR2 is SVGAGI. The CDR3 totals 15 residues. Losses at the gene ends were 6 bases for V and 5 bases for J; bases not matched to a gene: 8. DNA for the CDR3: TGTGCCAGCAGACTCAGCGGGGGGGCGATAGATACGCAGTATTTT. It translates to CASRLSGGAIDTQYF.

This chain uses TRBV13 with TRBJ2-7, with no clear D. Trimming cost V 0 bases and J 1 base, with 4 bases left between them. CDR1 is PRHDT, CDR2 FYEKMQ, per germline (reference sequence). The CDR3 consists of 13 residues. The chain's CDR3 is CASSLGRSYEQYF. The CDR3 bases are TGTGCCAGCAGCTTAGGCAGGTCCTACGAGCAGTACTTC.

The CDR3 DNA follows: TGTGCCTGGAGTGTACCGGGCTCTGGAAACACCATATATTTT. Translation gives CAWSVPGSGNTIYF. The V and J genes are TRBV30 and TRBJ1-3; D not certain. This CDR3 has 14 amino acids. V was trimmed by 0 bases and J by 0 bases, leaving 6 bases between them. The germline gives CDR1 GTSNPN, CDR2 SVGIG (reference sequence). Combining the CDR3 with reference TRBV30 and TRBJ1-3 gives the whole variable domain SQTIHQWPATLVQPVGSPLSLECTVEGTSNPNLYWYRQAAGRGLQLLFYSVGIGQISSEVPQNLSASRPQDRQFILSSKKLLLSDSGFYLCAWSVPGSGNTIYFGEGSWLTVV.

There are a few counts of this clone. The chain joins TRBV6-6 to TRBJ1-2; D is unresolved. The CDR3 covers 12 residues. The V gene's germline CDR1 is MNHNY and CDR2 SVGAGI (reference sequence). With 6 bases removed from V and 6 bases from J, the gap between germline ends came to 11 bases. CDR3 coding DNA: TGTGCCAGCAGCTCCCTATATGATGGCTACACCTTC. This gives the protein CASSSLYDGYTF.

The chain has TRBV6-5 and TRBJ1-2, with 8 bases matching TRBD1. Germline trimming cut 0 bases from V and 4 bases from J; bases unmatched to any gene: 4. In germline, CDR1 is MNHEY, CDR2 SVGAGI. This CDR3 spans 15 amino acids. Here the CDR3 reads CASSYSGTGVYGYTF. CDR3 DNA sequence: TGTGCCAGCAGTTACTCCGGGACAGGCGTCTATGGCTACACCTTC.

In this sample, this clone turned up a few times. This sequence joins TRBV13 and TRBJ1-1; no clear D. The germline gives CDR1 PRHDT, CDR2 FYEKMQ (reference sequence). The V end was cut by 0 bases, the J end by 4 bases, with 6 bases between. CDR3 length: 13 residues. The CDR3 loop reads CASSLGPSTEAFF. DNA of the CDR3: TGTGCCAGCAGCTTAGGCCCGAGCACTGAAGCTTTCTTT.

The chain is built from TRBV5-6 and TRBJ1-3; D call uncertain. Germline V CDR1 and CDR2: SGHDT, YYEEEE. Trimming took off 1 base at V and 0 bases at J, with 14 bases between the two ends. The CDR3 loop spans 17 amino acids. The CDR3 reads CASSLYSGILSGNTIYF. In DNA, the CDR3 is TGTGCCAGCAGCTTGTACTCGGGGATTCTCTCTGGAAACACCATATATTTT.